This T cell receptor (beta chain) appears in the sequencing data of a study of PD-L1 blockade in urothelial cancer. Study context: Patients' histories included 0 to 3 prior chemotherapy regimens.

Method: immunoSEQ multiplex PCR; TCRdb's copy keeps in-frame clones and lacks some. The sample shows 65,000 to 90,000 clones, 80% to 85% of them seen only once. Stated time point: pretreatment peripheral blood. This CDR3 contains 17 residues. Germline V gene lookup returns CDR1 SGDLS and CDR2 YYNGEE. V gave up 3 bases and J gave up 5 bases, with 23 bases separating them. Remarks on this clone: As yet, its antigen is unknown.

General study results and limits: Blood clones associated with the tumor expanded more at 3 weeks in durable-benefit patients.

This specimen consisted of PBMCs, obtained around atezolizumab (anti-PD-L1) treatment. V and J are TRBV9 and TRBJ2-5; D might be TRBD2 (7 bases). The TCR comes from a woman in her sixties or seventies with urothelial cancer. CDR3 sequence reads: CASSAGLGRGRWETQYF. The DNA for the CDR3 is TGTGCCAGCAGCGCCGGGCTCGGGCGGGGGCGCTGGGAGACCCAGTACTTC. The whole variable domain, remainder taken from reference TRBV9 and TRBJ2-5, is DSGVTQTPKHLITATGQRVTLRCSPRSGDLSVYWYQQSLDQGLQFLIQYYNGEERAKGNILERFSAQQFPDLHSELNLSSLELGDSALYFCASSAGLGRGRWETQYFGPGTRLLVL.